The 7 T cell receptor beta chains presented below share a single source sample, sequenced in a study of blood T cell repertoires in COVID-19. Using immunoSEQ multiplex PCR, the repertoire was profiled, and TCRdb retains in-frame clones only, with some absent. This sample carries nearly 90,000 clones, 90% of them seen once, and the ten largest clones take more than 6%. The sequenced sample was peripheral blood. The receptor set was obtained from a man aged 18 to 30 with COVID-19, enrolled during active disease.

The count of this clone is one. The V call is TRBV10-2, the J call TRBJ2-1; TRBD2 matches at 7 bases. J lost 8 bases, V lost 3 bases, and 13 bases had no gene match. Germline CDR1 reads WSHSY; CDR2 reads SAAADI. The CDR3 loop spans 16 amino acids. The CDR3 DNA sequence: TGCGCCAGCAGTGACACGGCGGGAGAATCATATTATGAGCAGTTCTTC. This codes for CASSDTAGESYYEQFF.

The J gene is TRBJ1-1, the V gene TRBV6-6; D is ambiguous. V was cut by 2 bases and J by 2 bases, with 9 bases left in between. Per the germline V gene, CDR1 is MNHNY and CDR2 is SVGAGI (reference sequence). CDR3 size: 14 residues. The CDR3 region is CASSYRAGNTEAFF. The DNA of the CDR3 is TGTGCCAGCAGTTACCGAGCAGGTAACACTGAAGCTTTCTTT.

As for this clone: An end of the junction differs from the germline gene, which may be a read error. The chain joins TRBV11-2 to TRBJ1-4; 8 bases fit TRBD1. Per germline, CDR1 SGHAT and CDR2 FQNNGV. There are 13 residues in the CDR3. The DNA of the CDR3 is TGTGCCAGCAGCTTAGTCCGGACAGGGCAACTGCTTTTT. This translates into CASSLVRTGQLLF. The full variable domain, in which reference TRBV11-2 and TRBJ1-4 provide the parts outside the CDR3, is EAGVAQSPRYKIIEKRQSVAFWCNPISGHATLYWYQQILGQGPKLLIQFQNNGVVDDSQLPKDRFSAERLKGVDSTLKIQPAKLEDSAVYLCASSLVRTGQLLFGSGTQLSVL.

V gene TRBV27 combines with J gene TRBJ2-7; TRBD1 matches at 7 bases. The CDR3 is 15 residues long. V gave up 4 bases and J gave up 0 bases; unmatched junction bases: 6. Germline CDR1 and CDR2: MNHEY and SMNVEV (reference sequence). The CDR3 DNA is TGTGCCAGCAGTTCAAGACAGGGCACCTCCTACGAGCAGTACTTC. Protein: CASSSRQGTSYEQYF.

The chain links TRBV12-5 to TRBJ1-1, with D possibly matching TRBD1 (6 bases). V was cut by 1 base and J by 6 bases, with 12 bases left in between. The CDR3 runs to 14 residues. Germline CDR1 and CDR2: LGHNT and FRNRAP. CDR3 nucleotide sequence: TGTGCTAGTGGTTTGGGGGGGCCCAGCCCTGAAGCTTTCTTT. This sequence encodes CASGLGGPSPEAFF.

The rearrangement joins TRBV28 to TRBJ2-7; tentatively, D is TRBD2 (5 bases). This CDR3 contains 12 residues. Germline-derived CDR1 and CDR2 are MDHEN and SYDVKM. With 7 bases removed from V and 2 bases from J, the gap between germline ends came to 9 bases. The CDR3 DNA is TGTGCCAGCAAGGACTCAGCCTACGAGCAGTACTTC. It codes for CASKDSAYEQYF.

V usage is TRBV19 and J usage is TRBJ2-1; 12 bases agree with TRBD2. Trimming at V came to 7 bases and at J to 3 bases, leaving 4 bases not matched to a gene. The CDR3 has 15 residues. Germline-derived CDR1 and CDR2 are LNHDA and SQIVND (reference sequence). CDR3: CASTRTSGNYNEQFF. CDR3 nucleotides: TGTGCCAGTACCCGGACTAGCGGGAACTACAATGAGCAGTTCTTC.